This TCR beta chain was obtained from a study of identical twins. Study-level findings and limits: High-abundance cord blood beta clonotypes had fewer insertions; memory repertoires showed none. There was more out-of-frame TCR alpha sharing in monozygotic twins than models estimated. In beta out-of-frame sequences, the excess sharing between twins was weaker.

This clonotype was observed a handful of times. As yet, its antigen is unknown. In every case, the donor was a healthy Caucasian. From the 5' RACE reads, TCRdb called clonotypes with MiXCR, one entry per CDR3 protein. The sample records around 220,000 distinct CDR3 sequences, over 12% being singletons. Germline V gene sequence: CDR1 MGHRA, CDR2 YSYEKL. Trimming pared 4 bases from V and 2 bases from J, leaving 15 bases between. The CDR3 consists of 16 residues. Sequencing was carried out using memory (CD45RO+) T cells sorted from blood. This TCR was recovered from a woman aged 18-29 years in good health. The chain joins TRBV4-1 to TRBJ1-3; tentatively, D is TRBD1 (6 bases). CDR3 bases: TGCGCCAGCAGCCCCTCTGGGGGCTTTACTGGAAACACCATATATTTT. Translating gives CASSPSGGFTGNTIYF.